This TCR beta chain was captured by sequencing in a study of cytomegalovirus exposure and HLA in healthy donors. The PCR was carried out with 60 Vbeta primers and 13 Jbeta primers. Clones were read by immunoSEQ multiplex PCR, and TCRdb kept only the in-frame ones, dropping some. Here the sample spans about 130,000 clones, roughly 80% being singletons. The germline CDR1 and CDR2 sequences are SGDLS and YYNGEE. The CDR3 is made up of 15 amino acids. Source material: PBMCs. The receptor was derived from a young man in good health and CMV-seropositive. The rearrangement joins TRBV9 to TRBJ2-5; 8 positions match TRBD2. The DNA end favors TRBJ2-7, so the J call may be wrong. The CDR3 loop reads CASSAGGGGSSEQYF. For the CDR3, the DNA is TGTGCCAGCAGCGCCGGGGGGGGCGGGAGCTCCGAGCAGTACTTC.